The 10 T cell receptor beta chains reported below all come from one sample, sequenced in a study of blood T cell repertoires in COVID-19. Sequencing was performed with immunoSEQ multiplex PCR; in TCRdb, only in-frame clones are kept and a portion is missing. The repertoire holds under 300,000 clones, 75% to 90% seen once, with roughly 12% in the top ten. Source material: peripheral blood. These receptors originate from a woman aged 60-70 years with active or convalescent COVID-19.

The chain is built from TRBV3-1 (or the pseudogene TRBV3-2) and TRBJ1-1; D call uncertain. V gave up 0 bases and J gave up 3 bases, with 8 bases separating them. The CDR3 runs to 14 residues. Germline lookup yields CDR1 LGHDT and CDR2 YNNKEL (reference sequence). CDR3 nucleotides: TGTGCCAGCAGCCAAGAGGGGAGTTACACTGAAGCTTTCTTT. This translates into CASSQEGSYTEAFF.

The rearrangement joins TRBV19 to TRBJ1-1; TRBD1 matches at 8 bases. V shed 6 bases and J 7 bases; nucleotides not matched to a gene: 7. Germline V CDR1 and CDR2: LNHDA, SQIVND (reference sequence). This CDR3 is 13 amino acids long. Written as DNA, the CDR3 is TGTGCCAGTAGGATCCAGGGGGCGGGTGAAGCTTTCTTT. Its protein product is CASRIQGAGEAFF.

J is TRBJ2-3 and V is TRBV5-1, with TRBD1 as a possible D gene (5 bases). Trimming stripped 6 bases from V and 2 bases from J, with 7 bases between. The germline V gene has CDR1 SGHRS and CDR2 YFSETQ. This CDR3 comprises 12 residues. The CDR3 loop is CASTRDTDTQYF. The CDR3 region has the DNA TGCGCCAGCACCAGGGACACAGATACGCAGTATTTT.

The chain links TRBV30 to TRBJ1-2; D remains unclear. The CDR3 is made up of 12 amino acids. Germline V lookup: CDR1 GTSNPN, CDR2 SVGIG (reference sequence). Between the trimmed V and J ends, which lost 0 bases and 8 bases, there was a span of 10 bases. CDR3 in amino acids: CAWSVRFWGYTF. As DNA, the CDR3 is TGTGCCTGGAGTGTGAGGTTTTGGGGCTACACCTTC.

This clone was detected a few times. The J gene is TRBJ1-1, the V gene TRBV7-2; the D gene is possibly TRBD1 (5 bases). This CDR3 is built from 15 residues. Germline V lookup: CDR1 SGHTA, CDR2 FQGNSA. V was shortened by 1 base and J by 4 bases, with 13 bases between the two germline ends. This chain's CDR3 is CASSLGGGRFTEAFF. The CDR3 DNA is TGTGCCAGCAGCTTAGGGGGGGGACGTTTCACTGAAGCTTTCTTT.

The chain carries TRBV7-9 and TRBJ1-5; D might be TRBD1 (5 bases). The length of the CDR3 is 13 residues. Germline-derived CDR1 and CDR2 are SEHNR and FQNEAQ (reference sequence). V was clipped by 6 bases and J by 5 bases, with 11 bases between them. The CDR3 nucleotides are TGTGCCAGCAGGTCAGGGAGGGATCAGCCCCAGCATTTT. Protein sequence: CASRSGRDQPQHF.

The chain has TRBV2 and TRBJ1-2; D not resolved. Between the trimmed V and J ends, which lost 4 bases and 4 bases, there was a span of 13 bases. Germline V lookup: CDR1 SNHLY, CDR2 FYNNEI. This CDR3 has 14 residues. This CDR3 is CASSALRVGYGYTF. The CDR3 DNA follows: TGTGCCAGCAGTGCGTTGAGGGTTGGCTATGGCTACACCTTC.

This sequence joins TRBV7-3 and TRBJ1-6, with no clear D. The CDR3 length is 15 residues. The germline gives CDR1 SGHTA, CDR2 FQGTGA. V was clipped by 3 bases and J by 0 bases, with 6 bases between them. CDR3 loop: CASSLGTSYNSPLHF. The CDR3 DNA sequence: TGTGCCAGCAGCTTGGGCACCTCCTATAATTCACCCCTCCACTTT.

The rearrangement uses TRBV12-3 or TRBV12-4 and TRBJ1-6; no definite D call. The CDR3 is made up of 13 amino acids. V was pared by 3 bases and J by 8 bases, with 8 bases between. The CDR3 sequence is CASSFQADSPLHF. CDR3 nucleotides: TGTGCCAGCAGTTTCCAGGCAGATTCACCCCTCCACTTT.

This chain links TRBV5-1 with TRBJ2-2, with TRBD2 identical over 14 bases. The germline gives CDR1 SGHRS, CDR2 YFSETQ. CDR3 length: 17 amino acids. After removal of 4 bases from V and 4 bases from J, the junction contained 6 bases not matched to a gene. The CDR3 reads CASSQTSGGAGTGELFF. CDR3 DNA sequence: TGCGCCAGCAGCCAGACTAGCGGGGGGGCCGGCACCGGGGAGCTGTTTTTT.